The rows below give T cell receptor beta chains drawn from one sample of a study of cytomegalovirus exposure and HLA in healthy donors. Assay used: immunoSEQ multiplex PCR; TCRdb lists only in-frame clones, some missing. The table lists 100,000 to 120,000 clones, over 75% of them singletons. Specimen: PBMCs. These receptors were collected from a woman aged 18-29 years in good health and CMV-seronegative. Both conserved end residues are part of each CDR3. A D gene is named only where the DNA matches it firmly. Rows may omit the clone size; those that give it use once, few, many or a size class.

D	V	J	size	DNA	CDR3
TRBD1	TRBV7-3	TRBJ1-1	NA	TGTGCCAGCAGCGCAGGACAGGGGACTGAAGCTTTCTTT	CASSAGQGTEAFF
NA	TRBV6-4	TRBJ2-7	NA	TGTGCCAGCAGCTCCGACTTGAACTACGAGCAGTACTTC	CASSSDLNYEQYF
TRBD1	TRBV19	TRBJ2-5	NA	TGTGCCAGTAGTCCCGGGACAGGGCTGGAGACCCAGTACTTC	CASSPGTGLETQYF
TRBD1	TRBV30	TRBJ1-5	NA	TGTGCCTGGGGGGACAGGGAGAATCAGCCCCAGCATTTT	CAWGDRENQPQHF
NA	TRBV29-1	TRBJ2-6	NA	TGCAGCGTTGAAGACAGCTCTGGGGCCAACGTCCTGACTTTC	CSVEDSSGANVLTF
NA	TRBV5-4	TRBJ2-5	NA	TGTGCCAGCAGCTTTCCAAGGGCGGGAGAGACCCAGTACTTC	CASSFPRAGETQYF
TRBD1	TRBV7-9	TRBJ1-1	NA	TGTGCCAGCAGCTCAGGACAGGGATCAATGAACACTGAAGCTTTCTTT	CASSSGQGSMNTEAFF
NA	TRBV27	TRBJ1-5	NA	TGTGCCAGCAGTCCTGGAGGCGGTGGACGTCTGTACCATTTT	CASSPGGGGRLYHF
TRBD1	TRBV10-2	TRBJ1-2	once	TGCGCCACCGTAGGGGGCGTTCAGGTTAACTATGGCTACACCTTC	CATVGGVQVNYGYTF
NA	TRBV7-2	TRBJ2-7	NA	TGTGCCAGCAGGTTAGACGGTTACGAGCAGTACTTC	CASRLDGYEQYF
NA	TRBV27	TRBJ2-5	NA	TGTGCCAGCAGGCCACAGGGCCAAGAGACCCAGTACTTC	CASRPQGQETQYF
NA	TRBV18	TRBJ1-2	NA	TGTGCCAGCTCACCAGGAGTTGGCTACACCTTC	CASSPGVGYTF
NA	TRBV15	TRBJ1-2	NA	TGTGCCACCAGCAGAGAGGGCCCTGCTAACTATGGCTACACCTTC	CATSREGPANYGYTF
NA	TRBV5-6	TRBJ1-6	NA	TGTGCCAGCAGCCCCACGAAAGTAGCGAGCTCCTATAATTCACCCCTCCACTTT	CASSPTKVASSYNSPLHF
TRBD1	TRBV18	TRBJ2-7	NA	TGTGCCAGCTCACCACGGACAGGGGGCGACGAGCAGTACTTC	CASSPRTGGDEQYF
TRBD1	TRBV5-6	TRBJ2-1	NA	TGTGCCAGCAGCCCCGGGACAGGCAATGAGCAGTTCTTC	CASSPGTGNEQFF
TRBD2	TRBV4-1	TRBJ2-7	NA	TGCGCCAGCAGCCGCCCTGGACTAGCGGGACCTTACGAGCAGTACTTC	CASSRPGLAGPYEQYF
TRBD1	TRBV27	TRBJ1-1	NA	TGTGCCAGCAGTCCTCAGGGGGAGAACACTGAAGCTTTCTTT	CASSPQGENTEAFF
NA	TRBV2	TRBJ1-2	few	TGTGCCAGCGGAGACAACTATGGCTACACCTTC	CASGDNYGYTF
TRBD2	TRBV6-1	TRBJ2-7	NA	TGTGCCAGCAGTGAAGAGGGACTACCATCCTACGAGCAGTACTTC	CASSEEGLPSYEQYF
NA	TRBV5-4	TRBJ2-3	NA	TGTGCCAGCAGCTCATCGCCAGGGGATACGCAGTATTTT	CASSSSPGDTQYF
TRBD2	TRBV2	TRBJ2-2	NA	TGTGCCAGCAGTGAACAAGGCGGGGGGAACACCGGGGAGCTGTTTTTT	CASSEQGGGNTGELFF
TRBD1	TRBV19	TRBJ2-7	NA	TGTGCCAGTAGTGTCCGACAGGGTACGATAGGGGAGCAGTACTTC	CASSVRQGTIGEQYF
NA	TRBV28	TRBJ2-1	NA	TGTGCCAGTCAGACAGGACCGCCCTACAATGAGCAGTTCTTC	CASQTGPPYNEQFF
TRBD1	TRBV4-1	TRBJ1-2	NA	TGCGCCAGCAGCCAAGATAGAGGACAGGGGGCCAGAGGCTACACCTTC	CASSQDRGQGARGYTF
NA	TRBV28	TRBJ2-7	few	TGTGCCAGCAGTTTAGTGGGGCTTGGCTACGAGCAGTACTTC	CASSLVGLGYEQYF
NA	TRBV29-1	TRBJ2-1	NA	TGCAGCGTTGAACAGGGCGTCAATGAGCAGTTCTTC	CSVEQGVNEQFF
TRBD2	TRBV9	TRBJ2-2	NA	TGTGCCAGCAGCGTTGGCAATGTGACTAGCGGGGGGGCCACCGGGGAGCTGTTTTTT	CASSVGNVTSGGATGELFF
NA	TRBV7-9	TRBJ2-7	NA	TGTGCCAGCAGCCCCCAGGACAGCCTGGGGGAGCAGTACTTC	CASSPQDSLGEQYF
NA	TRBV7-8	TRBJ1-1	few	TGTGCCAGCAGTGAACTCCGGGACATCACTGAAGCTTTCTTT	CASSELRDITEAFF
TRBD1	TRBV4-1	TRBJ2-3	NA	TGCGCCAGCAGCCAAAGACAGGGTGCAGATACGCAGTATTTT	CASSQRQGADTQYF
TRBD1	TRBV2	TRBJ2-1	NA	TGTGCCAGTCCGAGCCCGACAGGGGGCTCCTACAATGAGCAGTTCTTC	CASPSPTGGSYNEQFF
NA	TRBV9	TRBJ1-6	NA	TGTGCCAGCAGCGTAGCGACAGCCTCACCCCTCCACTTT	CASSVATASPLHF
NA	TRBV2	TRBJ1-5	NA	TGTGCCAGCAGTGAGTCGGTTAGAAGCAATCAGCCCCAGCATTTT	CASSESVRSNQPQHF
TRBD1	TRBV29-1	TRBJ1-1	NA	TGCAGCGTTGAAGGGACAGGGGGACGTGAAGCTTTCTTT	CSVEGTGGREAFF
NA	TRBV5-1	TRBJ1-1	NA	TGCGCCAGCAGCTTACTAAACACTGAAGCTTTCTTT	CASSLLNTEAFF
NA	TRBV13	TRBJ2-1	NA	TGTGCCAGCAGAGCTAGGGGATCCTACAATGAGCAGTTCTTC	CASRARGSYNEQFF
TRBD1	TRBV7-8	TRBJ2-7	NA	TGTGCCAGCAGCTTAGGGGGGACAGCATACTTC	CASSLGGTAYF
TRBD2	TRBV14	TRBJ2-2	NA	TGTGCCAGCAAGACGAGCGGGGGGAACACCGGGGAGCTGTTTTTT	CASKTSGGNTGELFF
NA	TRBV2	TRBJ2-3	NA	TGTGCCAGCGGGCACACCACAGATACGCAGTATTTT	CASGHTTDTQYF
NA	TRBV19	TRBJ1-1	NA	TGTGCCAGACCTACGAAGAACACTGAAGCTTTCTTT	CARPTKNTEAFF
NA	TRBV4-1	TRBJ1-2	NA	TGCGCCAGCAGCCACGACAGCACGACCACCTATGGCTACACCTTC	CASSHDSTTTYGYTF
NA	TRBV18	TRBJ1-1	NA	TGTGCCAGCTCACCAAGGGGCCTCCCCACTGAAGCTTTCTTT	CASSPRGLPTEAFF
TRBD2	TRBV9	TRBJ2-1	few	TGTGCCAGCAGCGAGGCCCATAGCGGGGGGGTCAGTGAGCAGTTCTTC	CASSEAHSGGVSEQFF
TRBD2	TRBV25-1	TRBJ2-5	many	TGTGCCAGCAGTGAATCGGGCGGGGGAGAAGAGACCCAGTACTTC	CASSESGGGEETQYF
TRBD1	TRBV28	TRBJ2-1	NA	TGTGCCAGCACCGGACAGGGCGCTTTAGCCGGGTTCTTC	CASTGQGALAGFF
TRBD2	TRBV6-1	TRBJ2-1	NA	TGTGCCAGCAGTTCCGGGACTAGTGAATCGAATGAGCAGTTCTTC	CASSSGTSESNEQFF
TRBD1	TRBV10-3	TRBJ1-1	NA	TGTGCCATCAGTTATACAGGGGGCAAGAACACTGAAGCTTTCTTT	CAISYTGGKNTEAFF
TRBD2	TRBV27	TRBJ2-3	NA	TGTGCCAGCAGTTTATATCCTAGCGGGGGACGCACAGATACGCAGTATTTT	CASSLYPSGGRTDTQYF
NA	TRBV7-9	TRBJ1-2	NA	TGTGCCAGCAGCTCGGGGGGGCAGTTTTATGGCTACACCTTC	CASSSGGQFYGYTF
TRBD1	TRBV19	TRBJ1-5	NA	TGTGCCAGTACGGGACAGCCTTATAGCAATCAGCCCCAGCATTTT	CASTGQPYSNQPQHF